Sequencing of this T cell receptor (beta chain) was carried out in a study of shared clonotypes between healthy human individuals. Each donor was a Caucasian adult residing in Nashville, Tennessee. Sequencing used immunoSEQ multiplex PCR; TCRdb keeps in-frame clones, though not all of them. The table includes hundreds of thousands of clones, about 76% detected once. Input material: PBMCs. The sequence was obtained from a woman in her forties in good health. Some clones in this sample may be carry-over from other donors' samples.

The CDR3 region is CASRPGGDRAYEQYF. The CDR3 DNA reads TGTGCCAGCAGACCAGGGGGGGACAGGGCCTACGAGCAGTACTTC. The chain couples TRBV4-2 to TRBJ2-7; TRBD1 agrees at 9 bases. V was pared by 6 bases and J by 2 bases, with 8 bases of the junction left unmatched. The CDR3 contains 15 residues. Per the germline V gene, CDR1 is LGHNA and CDR2 is YNFKEQ.